A single sample is the source of the 21 T cell receptor beta chains below, sequenced in a study of blood T cell repertoires in COVID-19. Data came from immunoSEQ multiplex PCR; TCRdb stores just in-frame clones and leaves some out. The sample has around 700,000 clones; over 80% are singletons. The specimen sequenced was peripheral blood. The receptor source for this set is a woman aged 18-29 years with acute or convalescent COVID-19.

Note on this clone: Other nucleotide sequences from this sample produce the same CDR3. The rearrangement joins TRBV9 to TRBJ1-2; maybe TRBD1 (5 bases). The germline CDR1 and CDR2 sequences are SGDLS and YYNGEE. The V and J ends lost 0 bases and 0 bases respectively, with 6 bases between them. The CDR3 is 14 amino acids. CDR3 loop: CASSVGGANYGYTF. CDR3 DNA: TGTGCCAGCAGCGTAGGGGGGGCTAACTATGGCTACACCTTC.

The V call is TRBV9, the J call TRBJ2-1, with D possibly TRBD2 on 6 matching bases. Looked up from germline, CDR1 is SGDLS and CDR2 is YYNGEE. This CDR3 spans 15 amino acids. Trimming removed 4 bases at V and 4 bases at J, with 15 bases between. The CDR3, as DNA: TGTGCCAGCAGCCCCCCGGGGGTTTCGTACAATGAGCAGTTCTTC. Protein: CASSPPGVSYNEQFF.

CDR3 region: CASSFGTTGANVLTF. The CDR3 DNA sequence: TGTGCCAGCAGCTTCGGGACAACTGGGGCCAACGTCCTGACTTTC. This chain links TRBV5-6 with TRBJ2-6; the D gene is possibly TRBD1 (6 bases). Trimming took off 2 bases at V and 2 bases at J, with 8 bases between the two ends. The CDR3 is 15 residues long. Germline V gene lookup returns CDR1 SGHDT and CDR2 YYEEEE.

The gene calls are TRBV19 and TRBJ1-3; D is unresolved. Germline CDR1 and CDR2: LNHDA and SQIVND (reference sequence). V lost 9 bases and J lost 1, with 10 bases in between. This CDR3 has 13 residues. The CDR3 spells CASSQTSGNTIYF. The CDR3 nucleotides read TGTGCCAGCTCCCAAACTTCTGGAAACACCATATATTTT.

The J gene is TRBJ2-1, the V gene TRBV9; 12 bases match TRBD2. There are 15 residues in the CDR3. Germline V gene data show CDR1 as SGDLS and CDR2 as YYNGEE. J was trimmed by 7 bases and V by 3 bases; bases with no gene match: 5. CDR3 amino acids: CASSETSGGRNEQFF. The CDR3 nucleotides read TGTGCCAGCAGCGAAACTAGCGGGGGGAGGAATGAGCAGTTCTTC.

The genes are TRBV6-1 and TRBJ2-1; 8 nucleotides match TRBD1. The CDR3 is 20 residues long. Per the germline V gene, CDR1 is MNHNS and CDR2 is SASEGT. Trimming at V came to 4 bases and at J to 6 bases, leaving 23 bases not matched to a gene. CDR3 DNA sequence: TGTGCCAGCAGTGTCCCCGTTGGGGACAGGTATTGGTCAGAAAGCAATGAGCAGTTCTTC. This gives the protein CASSVPVGDRYWSESNEQFF.

This chain uses TRBV4-3 with TRBJ2-7, with TRBD2 as a possible D gene (5 bases). CDR1 is LGHNA, CDR2 YSLEER, per germline. Between the trimmed V and J ends, which lost 5 bases and 0 bases, there was a span of 11 bases. CDR3 length equals 14 residues. CDR3 sequence: CASSWGRDSYEQYF. Written as DNA, the CDR3 is TGCGCCAGCAGCTGGGGTCGGGACTCCTACGAGCAGTACTTC.

This rearrangement joins TRBV2 to TRBJ1-5; 7 bases fit TRBD1. Germline V gene sequence: CDR1 SNHLY, CDR2 FYNNEI. CDR3 length: 15 amino acids. The ends lost 8 bases at V and 3 bases at J; junction bases unmatched: 10. The CDR3 protein is CASLKGTANNQPQHF. In nucleotides, the CDR3 is TGTGCCAGCCTTAAGGGGACAGCTAACAATCAGCCCCAGCATTTT.

This clone was seen a few times. The chain is built from TRBV6-2 or TRBV6-3 and TRBJ1-2; D call uncertain. This CDR3 comprises 14 residues. V lost 2 bases to trimming and J lost 3 bases, with 10 bases between them. Per germline, CDR1 MNHEY and CDR2 SVGEGT. The CDR3 loop reads CASSYGPSYYGYTF. CDR3 nucleotide sequence: TGTGCCAGCAGTTACGGGCCTTCCTACTATGGCTACACCTTC.

The chain couples TRBV11-2 to TRBJ2-5; tentatively, D is TRBD2 (5 bases). Germline lookup yields CDR1 SGHAT and CDR2 FQNNGV. Trimming pared 0 bases from V and 2 bases from J, leaving 13 bases between. The CDR3 has 16 amino acids. The CDR3 is CASSLDPYRDQETQYF. The CDR3 bases are TGTGCCAGCAGCTTAGACCCTTACCGGGATCAAGAGACCCAGTACTTC.

This chain connects TRBV19 to TRBJ1-2; 7 bases align to TRBD1. Germline trimming cut 4 bases from V and 7 bases from J; bases unmatched to any gene: 21. Germline V gives CDR1 LNHDA, CDR2 SQIVND (reference sequence). The CDR3 covers 18 residues. As DNA, the CDR3 is TGTGCCAGTAGTAGGGTGGGGCTCCGGGACAGTGCGGTCGCTGGCTACACCTTC. It codes for CASSRVGLRDSAVAGYTF.

This chain uses TRBV30 with TRBJ1-5; weak D call: TRBD1 (6 bases). This CDR3 is 15 amino acids long. CDR1 is GTSNPN and CDR2 is SVGIG in the germline V gene (reference sequence). Between the trimmed V and J ends, which lost 1 base and 0 bases, there was a span of 10 bases. The DNA of the CDR3 is TGTGCCTGGAGTGCCGGGACAACTAGCAATCAGCCCCAGCATTTT. Its protein is CAWSAGTTSNQPQHF.

With respect to this clone: Distinct nucleotide sequences in the sample also encode this CDR3. J is TRBJ2-5 and V is TRBV27; D gene uncertain. This CDR3 has 13 residues. Germline assignment: CDR1 MNHEY and CDR2 SMNVEV (reference sequence). V lost 3 bases, J lost 2 bases, and 7 bases lay in between. The chain's CDR3 is CASSLRGQETQYF. The CDR3 DNA sequence: TGTGCCAGCAGTTTGAGAGGTCAAGAGACCCAGTACTTC.

The chain has TRBV4-1 and TRBJ1-2; D uncertain. Germline CDR1 MGHRA, CDR2 YSYEKL. V was pared by 1 base and J by 3 bases, with 15 bases between. The CDR3 spans 16 residues. DNA of the CDR3: TGCGCCAGCAGCCAAGTGGGCCCCGGGATTGACTATGGCTACACCTTC. Protein sequence: CASSQVGPGIDYGYTF.

The chain has TRBV19 and TRBJ1-2; no clear D. Germline V gene sequence: CDR1 LNHDA, CDR2 SQIVND (reference sequence). The CDR3 totals 12 residues. V was clipped by 0 bases and J by 7 bases, with 6 bases between them. The CDR3 DNA reads TGTGCCAGTAGTATAGATTACGGTGGCTACACCTTC. This gives the protein CASSIDYGGYTF. The entire variable domain, with the rest obtained from reference TRBV19 and TRBJ1-2, is as follows: DGGITQSPKYLFRKEGQNVTLSCEQNLNHDAMYWYRQDPGQGLRLIYYSQIVNDFQKGDIAEGYSVSREKKESFPLTVTSAQKNPTAFYLCASSIDYGGYTFGSGTRLTVV.

The V call is TRBV3-1 (or the pseudogene TRBV3-2), the J call TRBJ1-2, with D perhaps matching TRBD1 (5 bases). This CDR3 spans 15 amino acids. Germline lookup yields CDR1 LGHDT and CDR2 YNNKEL (reference sequence). The ends were cut back, 4 bases at V and 7 bases at J, with 19 bases in the middle. CDR3 region: CASSLGREGESGYTF. CDR3 bases: TGTGCCAGCAGCCTCGGCAGGGAGGGAGAGAGTGGCTACACCTTC.

This clone has a single count. The chain has TRBV24-1 and TRBJ1-2, with unresolved D. The CDR3 spans 17 residues. Trimming left V 0 bases short and J 1 base short, with 14 bases between. Germline V CDR1 and CDR2: KGHDR, SFDVKD. This CDR3 is CATSDLGQTGSNYGYTF. Here the CDR3 DNA reads TGTGCCACCAGTGATTTGGGCCAAACGGGGAGTAACTATGGCTACACCTTC.

The gene calls are TRBV28 and TRBJ1-1; D might be TRBD1 (6 bases). Looked up from germline, CDR1 is MDHEN and CDR2 is SYDVKM. CDR3 length: 16 residues. V lost 6 bases and J lost 0, with 17 bases in between. The CDR3 loop is CASSHTWTVVNTEAFF. DNA for the CDR3: TGTGCCAGCAGCCATACCTGGACAGTAGTGAACACTGAAGCTTTCTTT.

This clone appeared once. This chain uses TRBV24-1 with TRBJ2-1; tentatively, D is TRBD2 (6 bases). Trimming took 4 bases from V and 6 from J, leaving 9 bases between them. The germline gives CDR1 KGHDR, CDR2 SFDVKD. The CDR3 sequence is 13 residues long. For the CDR3, the DNA is TGTGCCACCAGTGACTTGACTAGCAATGAGCAGTTCTTC. It translates to CATSDLTSNEQFF.

The rearrangement uses TRBV4-2 and TRBJ1-6, with a weak D call TRBD1 (5 bases). Trimming pared 0 bases from V and 4 bases from J, leaving 16 bases between. The CDR3 sequence is 18 residues long. Per germline, CDR1 LGHNA and CDR2 YNFKEQ. CDR3 amino acids: CASSQDSARVIYNSPLHF. DNA of the CDR3: TGTGCCAGCAGCCAAGATTCGGCCAGGGTAATATATAATTCACCCCTCCACTTT.

This clone showed up just once. V usage is TRBV7-3 and J usage is TRBJ2-1, with 7 bases matching TRBD1. The ends lost 4 bases at V and 6 bases at J; junction bases unmatched: 9. CDR3 length: 15 residues. Germline V lookup: CDR1 SGHTA, CDR2 FQGTGA. CDR3 loop: CASSSQTGCGNEQFF. The CDR3 nucleotides are TGTGCCAGCAGCTCCCAGACAGGGTGCGGCAATGAGCAGTTCTTC.